This entry concerns a single T cell receptor (beta chain). Sequencing was performed with immunoSEQ multiplex PCR; in TCRdb, only in-frame clones are kept and a portion is missing. The data hold 150,000 to 200,000 clones, with around 88% observed a single time. The data are from a study of blood T cell repertoires in COVID-19. With V trimmed by 4 bases and J by 15 bases, 7 bases remained unmatched. The CDR3 is 12 residues long. The genes are TRBV12-3 or TRBV12-4 and TRBJ2-3; 10 bases align to TRBD2. What was sequenced was peripheral blood. The sequence derives from a woman aged 30 to 39 with acute or convalescent COVID-19. The CDR3 here is CASSSSGRRSYF. The DNA of the CDR3 is TGTGCCAGCAGTTCTAGCGGGAGAAGGTCATATTTT.